The clone carrying this T cell receptor beta chain was detected once. Its matching antigen is unknown. This sample is drawn from a study of OX40 agonist ivuxolimab in advanced cancers. On the study more broadly: Dose-escalation patients' cancers were hepatocellular carcinoma, melanoma, renal cell or head and neck cancer. In three patients, partial responses were observed, one with hepatocellular carcinoma and two with cutaneous melanoma.

V shed 3 bases, J shed 7 bases, and the junction held 10 bases outside the gene matches. The germline V gene encodes CDR1 GTSNPN and CDR2 SVGIG (reference sequence). The CDR3 contains 16 residues. Study-wide results and limits: Low normalized T-cell clonal expansion was also seen in some nonresponders.

Profiled with immunoSEQ multiplex PCR; TCRdb holds only in-frame clones, not every one. The table has tens of thousands of clones, 86% seen once. Peripheral blood came from all dose cohorts at three timepoints. The origin of this receptor is an adult with an advanced solid tumor such as melanoma, head and neck, liver or kidney cancer. V is TRBV30 and J is TRBJ1-6, with 9 bases fitting TRBD1. The sequenced sample was CD4+ or CD8+ T cells sorted from blood, obtained in a trial of the OX40 agonist ivuxolimab. CDR3: CAWRIRLGQGNSPLHF. CDR3 nucleotide sequence: TGTGCCTGGAGGATCCGGCTGGGACAGGGAAATTCACCCCTCCACTTT. The full variable domain, rest sourced from reference TRBV30 and TRBJ1-6, is SQTIHQWPATLVQPVGSPLSLECTVEGTSNPNLYWYRQAAGRGLQLLFYSVGIGQISSEVPQNLSASRPQDRQFILSSKKLLLSDSGFYLCAWRIRLGQGNSPLHFGNGTRLTVT.